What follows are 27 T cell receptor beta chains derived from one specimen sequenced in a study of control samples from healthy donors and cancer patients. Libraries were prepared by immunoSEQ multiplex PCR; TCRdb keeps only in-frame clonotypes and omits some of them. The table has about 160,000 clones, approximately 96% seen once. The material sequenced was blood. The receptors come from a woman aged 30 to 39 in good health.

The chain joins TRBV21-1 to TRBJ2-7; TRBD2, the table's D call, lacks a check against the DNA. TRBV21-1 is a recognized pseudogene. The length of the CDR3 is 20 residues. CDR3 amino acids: CASSKKKGQDPSGGIYEQYF. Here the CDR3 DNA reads TGTGCCAGCAGCAAAAAGAAGGGTCAGGACCCATCGGGGGGGATATACGAGCAGTACTTC.

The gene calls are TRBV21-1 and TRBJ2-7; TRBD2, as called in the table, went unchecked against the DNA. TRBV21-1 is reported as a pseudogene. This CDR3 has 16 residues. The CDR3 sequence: CASSKPEAGHSREQYF. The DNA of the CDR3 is TGTGCCAGCAGCAAACCCGAAGCGGGCCACTCTCGTGAGCAGTACTTC.

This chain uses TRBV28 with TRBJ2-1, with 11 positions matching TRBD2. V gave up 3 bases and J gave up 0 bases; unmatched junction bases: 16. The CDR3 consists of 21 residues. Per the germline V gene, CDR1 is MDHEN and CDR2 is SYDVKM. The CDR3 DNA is TGTGCCAGCAGTTTCCCAGGATTAGCGGGGGGGACCCCTTACTCCTACAATGAGCAGTTCTTC. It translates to CASSFPGLAGGTPYSYNEQFF.

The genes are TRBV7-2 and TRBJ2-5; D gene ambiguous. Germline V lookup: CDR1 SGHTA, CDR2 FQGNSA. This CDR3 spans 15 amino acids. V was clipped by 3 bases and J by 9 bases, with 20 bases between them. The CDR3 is CASSFLGGRSSAQYF. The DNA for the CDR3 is TGTGCCAGCAGCTTCCTTGGTGGCAGGTCCTCGGCCCAGTACTTC.

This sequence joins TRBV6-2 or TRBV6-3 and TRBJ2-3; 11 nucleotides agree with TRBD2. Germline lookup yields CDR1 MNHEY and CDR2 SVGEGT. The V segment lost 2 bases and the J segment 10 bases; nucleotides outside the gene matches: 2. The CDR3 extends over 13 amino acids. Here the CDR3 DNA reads TGTGCCAGCAGTTACAATAGCGGGGGGGCGCAGTATTTT. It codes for CASSYNSGGAQYF.

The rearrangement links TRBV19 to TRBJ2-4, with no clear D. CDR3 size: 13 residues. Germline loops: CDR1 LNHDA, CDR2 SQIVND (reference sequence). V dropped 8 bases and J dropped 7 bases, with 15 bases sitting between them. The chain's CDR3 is CASSDNLGNIQYF. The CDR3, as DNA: TGTGCCAGTTCCGACAACTTAGGCAACATTCAGTACTTC.

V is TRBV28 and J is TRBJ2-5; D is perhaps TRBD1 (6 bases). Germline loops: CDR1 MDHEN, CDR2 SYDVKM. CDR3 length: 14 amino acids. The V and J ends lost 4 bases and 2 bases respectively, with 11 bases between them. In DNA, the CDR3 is TGTGCCAGCAGTTCCAACAGGGAACAAGAGACCCAGTACTTC. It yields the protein CASSSNREQETQYF.

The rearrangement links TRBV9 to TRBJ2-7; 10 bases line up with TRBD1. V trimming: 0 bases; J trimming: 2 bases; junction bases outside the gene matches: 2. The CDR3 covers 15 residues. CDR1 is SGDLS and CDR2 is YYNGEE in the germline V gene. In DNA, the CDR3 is TGTGCCAGCAGCGTAGCCGGGACAGGGGCCTACGAGCAGTACTTC. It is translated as CASSVAGTGAYEQYF.

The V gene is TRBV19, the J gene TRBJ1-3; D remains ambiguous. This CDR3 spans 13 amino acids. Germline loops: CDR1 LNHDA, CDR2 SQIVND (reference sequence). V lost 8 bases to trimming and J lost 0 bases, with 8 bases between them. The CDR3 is CASRPFSGNTIYF. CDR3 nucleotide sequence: TGTGCCAGTCGACCGTTCTCTGGAAACACCATATATTTT.

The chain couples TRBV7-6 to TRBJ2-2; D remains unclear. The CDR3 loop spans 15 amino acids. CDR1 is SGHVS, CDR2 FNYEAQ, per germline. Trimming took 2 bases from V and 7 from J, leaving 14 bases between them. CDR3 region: CASSLPPSGIGELFF. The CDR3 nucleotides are TGTGCCAGCAGCTTACCCCCTAGTGGGATCGGGGAGCTGTTTTTT.

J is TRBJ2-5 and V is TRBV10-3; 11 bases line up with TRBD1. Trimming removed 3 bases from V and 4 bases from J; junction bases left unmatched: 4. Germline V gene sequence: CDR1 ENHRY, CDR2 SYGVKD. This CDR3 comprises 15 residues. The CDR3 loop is CAISDRTGGLETQYF. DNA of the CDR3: TGTGCCATCAGTGACCGGACAGGGGGCTTAGAGACCCAGTACTTC.

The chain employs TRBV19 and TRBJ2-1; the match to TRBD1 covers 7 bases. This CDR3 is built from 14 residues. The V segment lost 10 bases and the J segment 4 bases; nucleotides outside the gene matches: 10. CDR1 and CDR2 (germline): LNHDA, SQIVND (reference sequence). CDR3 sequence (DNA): TGTGCCATTTCAAGGGGGACAGATTACAATGAGCAGTTCTTC. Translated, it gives CAISRGTDYNEQFF.

The chain's CDR3 is CASSLARVNTEAFF. CDR3 DNA: TGTGCCAGCAGCTTAGCGAGGGTAAACACTGAAGCTTTCTTT. The chain uses TRBV7-9 and TRBJ1-1; no definite D call. This CDR3 contains 14 residues. The germline V gene encodes CDR1 SEHNR and CDR2 FQNEAQ (reference sequence). The V and J ends lost 0 bases and 2 bases respectively, with 7 bases between them.

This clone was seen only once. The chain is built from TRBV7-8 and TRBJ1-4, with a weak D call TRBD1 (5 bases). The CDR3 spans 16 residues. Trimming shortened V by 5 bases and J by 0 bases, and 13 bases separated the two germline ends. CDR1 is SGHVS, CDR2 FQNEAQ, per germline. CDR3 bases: TGTGCCAGCAGCCGAGTTCCGACAGCAACTAATGAAAAACTGTTTTTT. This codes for CASSRVPTATNEKLFF.

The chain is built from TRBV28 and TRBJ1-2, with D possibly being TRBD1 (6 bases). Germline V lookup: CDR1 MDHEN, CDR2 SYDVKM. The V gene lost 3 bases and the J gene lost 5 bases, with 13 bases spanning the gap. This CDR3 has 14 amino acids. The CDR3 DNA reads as TGTGCCAGCAGTTTTCAGGGGTTACCGTATGGCTACACCTTC. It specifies CASSFQGLPYGYTF.

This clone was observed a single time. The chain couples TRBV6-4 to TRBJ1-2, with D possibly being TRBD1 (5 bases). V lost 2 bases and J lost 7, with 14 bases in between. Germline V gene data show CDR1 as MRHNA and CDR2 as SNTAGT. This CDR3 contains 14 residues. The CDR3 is CASSDDSVGRGYTF. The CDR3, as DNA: TGTGCCAGCAGTGACGACAGCGTCGGCCGTGGCTACACCTTC.

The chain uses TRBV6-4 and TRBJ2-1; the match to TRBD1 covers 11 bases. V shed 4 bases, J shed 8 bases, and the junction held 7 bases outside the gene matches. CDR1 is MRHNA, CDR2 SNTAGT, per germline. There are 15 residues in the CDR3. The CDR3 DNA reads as TGTGCCAGCAGTGCGGGGACAGGGGGTGTTGATGAGCAGTTCTTC. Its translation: CASSAGTGGVDEQFF.

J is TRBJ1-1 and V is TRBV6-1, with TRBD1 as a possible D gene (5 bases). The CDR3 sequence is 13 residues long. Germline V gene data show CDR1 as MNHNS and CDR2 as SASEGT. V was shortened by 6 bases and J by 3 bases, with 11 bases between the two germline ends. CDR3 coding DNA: TGTGCCAGCAGACAACAGGAGTACACTGAAGCTTTCTTT. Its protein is CASRQQEYTEAFF.

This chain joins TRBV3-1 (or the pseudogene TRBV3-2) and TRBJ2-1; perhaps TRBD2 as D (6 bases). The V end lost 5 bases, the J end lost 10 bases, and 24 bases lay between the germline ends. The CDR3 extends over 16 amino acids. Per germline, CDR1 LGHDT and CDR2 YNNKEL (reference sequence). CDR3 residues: CASSGFSGTGPREQFF. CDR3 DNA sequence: TGTGCCAGCAGCGGATTTTCCGGGACTGGTCCTAGAGAGCAGTTCTTC.

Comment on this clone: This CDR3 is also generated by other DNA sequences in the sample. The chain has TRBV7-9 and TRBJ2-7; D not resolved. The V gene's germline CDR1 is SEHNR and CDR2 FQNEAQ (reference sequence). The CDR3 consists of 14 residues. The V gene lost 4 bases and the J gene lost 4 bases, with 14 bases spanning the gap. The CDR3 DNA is TGTGCCAGCAGCTCCAGGACCAGTAGTTACGAGCAGTACTTC. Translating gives CASSSRTSSYEQYF.

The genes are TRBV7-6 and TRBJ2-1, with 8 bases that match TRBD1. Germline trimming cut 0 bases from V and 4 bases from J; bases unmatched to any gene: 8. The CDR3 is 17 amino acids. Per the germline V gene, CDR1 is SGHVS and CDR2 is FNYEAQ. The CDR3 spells CASSLAIARQGYNEQFF. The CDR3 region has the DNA TGTGCCAGCAGCTTAGCGATTGCTAGACAGGGGTACAATGAGCAGTTCTTC.

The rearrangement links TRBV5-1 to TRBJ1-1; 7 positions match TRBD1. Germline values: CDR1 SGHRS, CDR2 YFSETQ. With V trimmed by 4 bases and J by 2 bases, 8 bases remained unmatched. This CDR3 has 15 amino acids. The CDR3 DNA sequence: TGCGCCAGCAGCGCGCACAGGGGAAAAAACACTGAAGCTTTCTTT. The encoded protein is CASSAHRGKNTEAFF.

The CDR3 bases are TGTGCCAGCAGCCGCCCCGGGTACTACAATGAGCAGTTCTTC. It codes for CASSRPGYYNEQFF. This chain connects TRBV3-1 (or the pseudogene TRBV3-2) to TRBJ2-1, with D unclear. The germline V gene has CDR1 LGHDT and CDR2 YNNKEL (reference sequence). The CDR3 is 14 residues long. Trimming cost V 4 bases and J 3 bases, with 10 bases left between them.

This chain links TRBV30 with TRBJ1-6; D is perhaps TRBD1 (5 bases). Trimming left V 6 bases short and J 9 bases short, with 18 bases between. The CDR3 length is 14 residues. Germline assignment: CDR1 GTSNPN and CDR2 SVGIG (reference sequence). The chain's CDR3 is CACTGPGEISPLHF. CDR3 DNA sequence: TGTGCCTGCACGGGCCCGGGGGAGATTTCACCCCTCCACTTT.

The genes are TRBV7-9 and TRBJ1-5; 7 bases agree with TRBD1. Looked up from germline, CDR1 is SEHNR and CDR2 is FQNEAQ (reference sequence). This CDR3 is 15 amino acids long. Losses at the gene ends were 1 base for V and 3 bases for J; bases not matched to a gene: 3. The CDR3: CASSLGDSPNQPQHF. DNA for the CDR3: TGTGCCAGCAGCTTAGGGGACAGCCCCAATCAGCCCCAGCATTTT.

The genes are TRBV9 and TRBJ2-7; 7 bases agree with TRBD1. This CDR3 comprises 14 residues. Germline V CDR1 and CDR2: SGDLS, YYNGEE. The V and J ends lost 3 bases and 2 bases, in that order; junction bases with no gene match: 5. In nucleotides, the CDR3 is TGTGCCAGCAGCGCGGGACAGATGGCCTACGAGCAGTACTTC. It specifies CASSAGQMAYEQYF. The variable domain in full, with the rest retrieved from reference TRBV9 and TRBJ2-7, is DSGVTQTPKHLITATGQRVTLRCSPRSGDLSVYWYQQSLDQGLQFLIQYYNGEERAKGNILERFSAQQFPDLHSELNLSSLELGDSALYFCASSAGQMAYEQYFGPGTRLTVT.

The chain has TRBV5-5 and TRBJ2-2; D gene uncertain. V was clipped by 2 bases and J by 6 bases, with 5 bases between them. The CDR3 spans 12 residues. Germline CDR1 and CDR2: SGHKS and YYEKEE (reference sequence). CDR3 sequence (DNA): TGTGCCAGCAGCTTAGGGTCCGGGGAGCTGTTTTTT. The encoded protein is CASSLGSGELFF. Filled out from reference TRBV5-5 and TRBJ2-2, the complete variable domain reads DAGVTQSPTHLIKTRGQQVTLRCSPISGHKSVSWYQQVLGQGPQFIFQYYEKEERGRGNFPDRFSARQFPNYSSELNVNALLLGDSALYLCASSLGSGELFFGEGSRLTVL.